The 17 T cell receptor beta chains presented below share a single source sample, sequenced in a study of T cells after yellow fever vaccination. TCRdb independently ran MiXCR on the 5' RACE reads; one entry per CDR3 protein. The top ten clones hold about 10% of a sample with 46,000 or so distinct CDR3 sequences, over 5.5% of them seen once. The sequenced sample was PBMCs, either bulk or a sorted T-cell subset (CD4+, CD8+, memory, or dextramer-sorted; not recorded which), obtained 45 days after the yellow fever booster vaccination. The source is a man younger than 45 who received the YFV17D yellow fever vaccine.

This clonotype was found many times. The V call is TRBV20-1, the J call TRBJ2-1, with TRBD1 as a possible D gene (5 bases). Trimming removed 7 bases at V and 4 bases at J, with 17 bases between. The CDR3 sequence is 14 residues long. Germline V lookup: CDR1 DFQATT, CDR2 SNEGSKA (reference sequence). CDR3 sequence (DNA): TGCAGTGGTCAGGGCACTCCAAAATACAATGAGCAGTTCTTC. Translated: CSGQGTPKYNEQFF.

This clonotype came up a few times. The V call is TRBV19, the J call TRBJ2-6, with TRBD1 identical over 11 bases. This CDR3 contains 18 residues. In germline, CDR1 is LNHDA, CDR2 SQIVND (reference sequence). The V gene end was trimmed by 5 bases and the J gene end by 0 bases; junction bases not matched to a gene: 6. CDR3 in DNA: TGTGCCAGTAGTGCCACAGGGACAGGGGGCTCTGGGGCCAACGTCCTGACTTTC. Translated: CASSATGTGGSGANVLTF.

This clonotype was counted at least ten times. The rearrangement joins TRBV7-6 to TRBJ2-7; tentatively, D is TRBD1 (6 bases). The CDR3 has 13 amino acids. Trimming removed 4 bases at V and 3 bases at J, with 10 bases between. Germline V CDR1 and CDR2: SGHVS, FNYEAQ. The CDR3 loop reads CASSSLGGYEQYF. The DNA of the CDR3 is TGTGCCAGCAGCTCCCTAGGGGGCTACGAGCAGTACTTC.

The V call is TRBV6-6, the J call TRBJ2-7, with D perhaps matching TRBD2 (6 bases). From germline, CDR1 is MNHNY and CDR2 SVGAGI (reference sequence). CDR3 length: 12 residues. Trimming took 2 bases from V and 9 from J, leaving 11 bases between them. The CDR3 is CASSYTLAAQYF. The CDR3 DNA reads as TGTGCCAGCAGTTACACACTAGCTGCGCAGTACTTC.

This clonotype turned up a few times. The genes are TRBV5-1 and TRBJ2-5, with D possibly being TRBD2 (5 bases). The germline gives CDR1 SGHRS, CDR2 YFSETQ. This CDR3 spans 14 amino acids. The germline V and J ends were trimmed by 6 bases and 1 base, with 13 bases remaining between them. In DNA form, the CDR3 reads TGCGCCAGCACCCCGACGGGGTTCCAAGAGACCCAGTACTTC. This gives the protein CASTPTGFQETQYF.

This clonotype was detected many times. The V and J genes are TRBV20-1 and TRBJ2-5; D gene uncertain. The CDR3 has 12 amino acids. The V end lost 3 bases, the J end lost 5 bases, and 10 bases lay between the germline ends. CDR1 DFQATT and CDR2 SNEGSKA come from the germline V gene (reference sequence). CDR3: CSASEVQETQYF. CDR3 DNA sequence: TGCAGTGCTAGTGAGGTCCAGGAGACCCAGTACTTC.

This clonotype appeared a few times. This sequence joins TRBV13 and TRBJ2-7; tentative D call: TRBD2 (6 bases). CDR3 length: 14 residues. Germline V lookup: CDR1 PRHDT, CDR2 FYEKMQ (reference sequence). V lost 5 bases and J lost 0, with 11 bases in between. CDR3 DNA sequence: TGTGCCAGCAGCCTTAGCGGAAGCTCCTACGAGCAGTACTTC. Its protein product is CASSLSGSSYEQYF.

In this sample, this clonotype turned up many times. The chain combines TRBV29-1 with TRBJ1-1; D perhaps matches TRBD1 (5 bases). The CDR3 totals 14 residues. CDR1 SQVTM and CDR2 ANQGSEA come from the germline V gene. The V end was cut by 4 bases, the J end by 0 bases, with 12 bases between. CDR3 sequence (DNA): TGCAGCGTTGTGAGGGGTGGCGTGAACACTGAAGCTTTCTTT. The encoded protein is CSVVRGGVNTEAFF.

This clonotype was detected a few times. J is TRBJ1-1 and V is TRBV9; D unresolved. The CDR3 covers 13 residues. V lost 6 bases and J 8 bases, leaving 17 bases between the germline ends. Germline V gene lookup returns CDR1 SGDLS and CDR2 YYNGEE. The CDR3 protein is CASTPGGSAEAFF. The CDR3 DNA sequence: TGTGCCAGCACCCCAGGTGGGTCCGCGGAAGCTTTCTTT.

This chain links TRBV18 with TRBJ1-2, with D possibly being TRBD1 (6 bases). Trimming left V 3 bases short and J 5 bases short, with 13 bases between. The V gene's germline CDR1 is KGHSH and CDR2 LQKENI. The CDR3 runs 14 residues. CDR3 DNA: TGTGCCAGCTCACCCCCGACAGGCCAATATGGCTACACCTTC. This sequence encodes CASSPPTGQYGYTF.

The genes are TRBV11-3 and TRBJ2-2; possible D gene TRBD1, 5 bases. CDR1 and CDR2 from the germline V gene are SGHNT and YENEEA. This CDR3 is 15 amino acids long. V lost 1 base, J lost 2 bases, and 8 bases lay in between. The CDR3 reads CASSLGQLNTGELFF. The CDR3 DNA is TGTGCCAGCAGCTTAGGACAGCTAAACACCGGGGAGCTGTTTTTT.

Within the sample, this clonotype is medium-sized. The CDR3: CSASTGPELFF. The CDR3 DNA follows: TGCAGTGCTAGTACAGGTCCTGAGCTGTTTTTT. The V gene is TRBV20-1, the J gene TRBJ2-2, with D possibly being TRBD1 (5 bases). This CDR3 contains 11 residues. Trimming removed 3 bases from V and 11 bases from J, with 10 bases in between. Per germline, CDR1 DFQATT and CDR2 SNEGSKA (reference sequence).

The chain carries TRBV10-3 and TRBJ1-5; TRBD1 is a possible D gene (6 bases). Trimming removed 6 bases from V and 0 bases from J, with 12 bases in between. The CDR3 spans 15 residues. The germline V gene has CDR1 ENHRY and CDR2 SYGVKD. CDR3 sequence (DNA): TGTGCCATCAGCACAGGGCCCGATAGCAATCAGCCCCAGCATTTT. Translating it yields CAISTGPDSNQPQHF.

This clonotype was counted a few times. The V and J genes are TRBV4-3 and TRBJ1-1, with D uncertain. Germline lookup yields CDR1 LGHNA and CDR2 YSLEER. The CDR3 has 14 residues. The ends were cut back, 0 bases at V and 3 bases at J, with 8 bases in the middle. In DNA, the CDR3 is TGCGCCAGCAGCCAAGATCGGGCCTACACTGAAGCTTTCTTT. The encoded protein is CASSQDRAYTEAFF.

This chain joins TRBV20-1 and TRBJ1-2, with D maybe TRBD1 (5 bases). The CDR3 has 16 residues. Trimming took off 0 bases at V and 8 bases at J, with 22 bases between the two ends. The V gene's germline CDR1 is DFQATT and CDR2 SNEGSKA (reference sequence). This CDR3 is CSARDFQGRESRGYTF. In nucleotides, the CDR3 is TGCAGTGCTAGAGATTTTCAGGGCAGGGAGTCTAGAGGCTACACCTTC.

This clonotype was seen many times. The chain carries TRBV7-2 and TRBJ2-7; D not certain. The germline CDR1 and CDR2 sequences are SGHTA and FQGNSA. V was cut by 1 base and J by 7 bases, with 11 bases left in between. There are 13 residues in the CDR3. The CDR3 nucleotides are TGTGCCAGCAGCTTAGACACCGTGGGGGAGCAGTACTTC. It codes for CASSLDTVGEQYF.

A note on this clonotype: A much larger clone differs from this one at a single base, so this may be a read error. The chain links TRBV2 to TRBJ2-1; the match to TRBD2 covers 8 bases. CDR3 size: 13 residues. Germline V gene lookup returns CDR1 SNHLY and CDR2 FYNNEI. Unmatched junction bases numbered 8, after V lost 8 bases and J lost 8 bases. CDR3 nucleotides: TGTGCCAGCGGGCGGGAGGCATTCGATGAGCAGTTCTTC. Its translation: CASGREAFDEQFF.